This T cell receptor beta chain was recovered during a study of blood T cell repertoires in COVID-19. About the research overall: Acute-phase and convalescent COVID-19 samples originated in the United States, Italy and Spain. PBMCs, B-cell-depleted T cells, or T cells were the source of the cDNA or gDNA that made up the material.

Original data processing: Estimates of nucleated cell counts were drawn from the amplification of reference gene primers. Profiled with immunoSEQ multiplex PCR; TCRdb holds only in-frame clones, not every one. That table is the source of V, J and clone size, and D and trimming were worked out from the DNA. The data show 70,000 to 100,000 clones, 86% seen once. V lost 7 bases, J lost 3 bases, and 13 bases lay in between. The CDR3 length is 13 residues. Germline CDR1 and CDR2: MDHEN and SYDVKM. What was sequenced was peripheral blood. The chain employs TRBV28 and TRBJ2-7; D is ambiguous. This receptor was obtained from an elderly man with active or convalescent COVID-19. DNA for the CDR3: TGTGCCAGCACCACTAACTCCCACTACGAGCAGTACTTC. Translated, it gives CASTTNSHYEQYF.